Included here is one TCR beta chain sequence, with context. No antigen is known for it. The data are from a study of siplizumab effects on memory and regulatory T cells. Regarding the study as a whole: Naive T cells appeared more diverse than memory cells and seemed to be major alloresponse contributors.

This table comes from immunoSEQ multiplex PCR, and its TCRdb copy is limited to in-frame clones, with some not included. The sample lists about 97,000 clones, about 93% occurring once. The CDR3 totals 15 residues. Germline V gene data show CDR1 as SGHRS and CDR2 as YFSETQ. The V gene lost 1 base and the J gene lost 1 base, with 11 bases spanning the gap. The sequence was obtained from a human donor in good health. Sequenced material: CD4+ T cells sorted from blood. V is TRBV5-1 and J is TRBJ1-1; D remains ambiguous. The CDR3 sequence is CASSLSSRWNTEAFF. The DNA for the CDR3 is TGCGCCAGCAGCTTGTCCTCAAGGTGGAACACTGAAGCTTTCTTT.